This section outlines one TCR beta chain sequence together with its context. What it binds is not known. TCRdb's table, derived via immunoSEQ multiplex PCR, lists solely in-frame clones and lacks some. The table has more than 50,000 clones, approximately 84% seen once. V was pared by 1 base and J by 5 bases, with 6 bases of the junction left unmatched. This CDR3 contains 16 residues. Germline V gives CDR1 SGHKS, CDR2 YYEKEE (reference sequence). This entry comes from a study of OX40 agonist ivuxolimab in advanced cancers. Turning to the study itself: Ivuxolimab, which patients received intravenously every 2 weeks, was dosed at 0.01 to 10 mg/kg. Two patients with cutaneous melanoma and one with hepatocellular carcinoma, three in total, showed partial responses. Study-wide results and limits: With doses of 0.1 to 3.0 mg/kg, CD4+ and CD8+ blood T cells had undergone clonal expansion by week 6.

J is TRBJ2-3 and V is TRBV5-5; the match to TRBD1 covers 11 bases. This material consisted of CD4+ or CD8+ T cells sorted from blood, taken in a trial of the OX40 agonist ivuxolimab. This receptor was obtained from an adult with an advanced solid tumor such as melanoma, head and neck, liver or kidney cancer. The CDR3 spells CASSLPGQGAGDTQYF. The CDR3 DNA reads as TGTGCCAGCAGCTTGCCCGGACAGGGGGCGGGAGATACGCAGTATTTT.